The TCR beta chain described here comes from a study of T cells in Graves' hyperthyroidism and ophthalmopathy. Trimming removed 5 bases from V and 4 bases from J; junction bases left unmatched: 9. Germline V gene lookup returns CDR1 PRHDT and CDR2 FYEKMQ (reference sequence). The CDR3 has 15 amino acids. Amplification of TCR beta CDR3 regions used RNA as the template. TCR CDR3 regions were first amplified by RT-PCR with HTBI primers. One entry per CDR3 protein results from TCRdb running MiXCR on the multiplex PCR reads. The table lists around 300,000 distinct CDR3 sequences, roughly 20% of them singletons, with 35% to 40% in the top ten. This clonotype has ten or more counts.

Sequenced material: blood. This chain joins TRBV13 and TRBJ2-7, with 9 bases identical to TRBD1. The clonotype originates from a man aged 45-65 years with Graves' ophthalmopathy. The CDR3 region has the DNA TGTGCCAGCAGCCTCTCCGGGACAGGGTTTTACGAGCAGTACTTC. It is translated as CASSLSGTGFYEQYF.